This TCR beta chain emerged from a study of cytomegalovirus exposure and HLA in healthy donors. Repertoires were generated with immunoSEQ multiplex PCR, while TCRdb's copy carries only in-frame clones and drops some. The sample shows roughly 150,000 clones, about 87% of them seen only once. The ends were cut back, 0 bases at V and 3 bases at J, with 9 bases in the middle. This CDR3 spans 15 amino acids. Germline loops: CDR1 SGHNT, CDR2 YYREEE (reference sequence). The sequence derives from a man between 18 and 35 years old in good health and CMV-seropositive. The rearrangement joins TRBV5-4 to TRBJ2-2; D is ambiguous. The source material was PBMCs. DNA of the CDR3: TGTGCCAGCAGCTTGGTGGCAGGTTACACCGGGGAGCTGTTTTTT. This gives the protein CASSLVAGYTGELFF.